The entry below describes one TCR beta chain. This sample stems from a study of blood T cell repertoires in COVID-19. Sequencing used immunoSEQ multiplex PCR; TCRdb keeps in-frame clones, though not all of them. The sample holds some 390,000 clones, roughly 86% seen once. This sequence was found in a woman aged 55-69 years with COVID-19, enrolled during active disease. The specimen sequenced was peripheral blood.

The CDR3 DNA sequence: TGTGCCATTCATACGGCGGGGTATGACTATGGCTACACCTTC. Protein: CAIHTAGYDYGYTF. The rearrangement joins TRBV10-3 to TRBJ1-2, with D unresolved. This CDR3 has 14 amino acids. CDR1 and CDR2 from the germline V gene are ENHRY and SYGVKD. V dropped 9 bases and J dropped 3 bases, with 17 bases sitting between them.